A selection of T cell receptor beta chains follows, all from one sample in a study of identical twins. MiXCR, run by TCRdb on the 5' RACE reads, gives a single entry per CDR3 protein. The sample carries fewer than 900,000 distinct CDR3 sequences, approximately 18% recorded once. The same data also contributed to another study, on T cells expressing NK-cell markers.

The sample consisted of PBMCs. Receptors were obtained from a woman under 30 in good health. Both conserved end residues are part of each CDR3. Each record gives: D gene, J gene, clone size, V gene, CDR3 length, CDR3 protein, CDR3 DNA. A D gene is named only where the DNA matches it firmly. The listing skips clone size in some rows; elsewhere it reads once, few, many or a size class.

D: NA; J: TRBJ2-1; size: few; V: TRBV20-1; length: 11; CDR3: CSALSQGVEFF; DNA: TGCAGTGCCCTCAGCCAAGGGGTCGAGTTCTTC
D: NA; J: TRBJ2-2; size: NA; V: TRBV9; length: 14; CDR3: CASSGGGAGGELFF; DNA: TGTGCCAGCAGCGGGGGGGGCGCCGGCGGGGAGCTGTTTTTT
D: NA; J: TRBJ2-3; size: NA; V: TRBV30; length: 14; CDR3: CAWSVQRPIITQYF; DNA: TGTGCCTGGAGTGTCCAAAGGCCAATCATTACGCAGTATTTT
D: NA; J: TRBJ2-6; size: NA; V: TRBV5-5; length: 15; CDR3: CASSKTFSGANVLTF; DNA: TGTGCCAGCAGCAAAACTTTCTCTGGGGCCAACGTCCTGACTTTC
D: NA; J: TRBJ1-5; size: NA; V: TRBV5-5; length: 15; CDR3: CASSLAHRDNQPQHF; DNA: TGTGCCAGCAGCTTGGCCCACAGGGATAATCAGCCCCAGCATTTT
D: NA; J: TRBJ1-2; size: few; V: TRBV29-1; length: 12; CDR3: CSVVHSNYGYTF; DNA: TGCAGCGTTGTTCACAGTAACTATGGCTACACCTTC
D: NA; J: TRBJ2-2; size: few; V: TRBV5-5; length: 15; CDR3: CASRTRTVNTGELFF; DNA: TGTGCCAGCCGAACCCGAACGGTGAACACCGGGGAGCTGTTTTTT
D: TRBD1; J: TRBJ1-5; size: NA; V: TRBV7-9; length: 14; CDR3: CASSTDREGQPQHF; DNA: TGTGCCAGCAGCACGGACAGGGAAGGCCAGCCCCAGCATTTT
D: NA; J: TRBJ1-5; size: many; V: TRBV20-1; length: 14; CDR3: CSASGQGSAQPQHF; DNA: TGCAGTGCTAGTGGTCAGGGGAGTGCTCAGCCCCAGCATTTT
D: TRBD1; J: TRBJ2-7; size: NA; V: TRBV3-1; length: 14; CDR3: CASSRDAGGYEQYF; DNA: TGTGCCAGCAGCCGAGACGCAGGGGGCTACGAGCAGTACTTC
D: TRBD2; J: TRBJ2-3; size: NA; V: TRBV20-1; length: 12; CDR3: CSAKGTNGTQYF; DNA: TGCAGTGCTAAGGGGACTAACGGTACGCAGTATTTT
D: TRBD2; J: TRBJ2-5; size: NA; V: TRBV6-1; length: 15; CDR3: CASSEDAGGTETQYF; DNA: TGTGCCAGCAGTGAAGATGCGGGGGGGACTGAGACCCAGTACTTC
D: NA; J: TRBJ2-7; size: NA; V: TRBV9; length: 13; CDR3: CASSVGIPGEQYF; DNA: TGTGCCAGCAGCGTAGGGATCCCGGGCGAGCAGTACTTC
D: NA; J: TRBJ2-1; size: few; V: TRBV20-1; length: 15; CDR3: CSAKRASRRDNEQFF; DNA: TGCAGTGCTAAGAGGGCTAGCAGGAGAGACAATGAGCAGTTCTTC
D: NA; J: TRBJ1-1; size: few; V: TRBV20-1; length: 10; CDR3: CSAIWEQAFF; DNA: TGCAGTGCTATATGGGAACAAGCTTTCTTT